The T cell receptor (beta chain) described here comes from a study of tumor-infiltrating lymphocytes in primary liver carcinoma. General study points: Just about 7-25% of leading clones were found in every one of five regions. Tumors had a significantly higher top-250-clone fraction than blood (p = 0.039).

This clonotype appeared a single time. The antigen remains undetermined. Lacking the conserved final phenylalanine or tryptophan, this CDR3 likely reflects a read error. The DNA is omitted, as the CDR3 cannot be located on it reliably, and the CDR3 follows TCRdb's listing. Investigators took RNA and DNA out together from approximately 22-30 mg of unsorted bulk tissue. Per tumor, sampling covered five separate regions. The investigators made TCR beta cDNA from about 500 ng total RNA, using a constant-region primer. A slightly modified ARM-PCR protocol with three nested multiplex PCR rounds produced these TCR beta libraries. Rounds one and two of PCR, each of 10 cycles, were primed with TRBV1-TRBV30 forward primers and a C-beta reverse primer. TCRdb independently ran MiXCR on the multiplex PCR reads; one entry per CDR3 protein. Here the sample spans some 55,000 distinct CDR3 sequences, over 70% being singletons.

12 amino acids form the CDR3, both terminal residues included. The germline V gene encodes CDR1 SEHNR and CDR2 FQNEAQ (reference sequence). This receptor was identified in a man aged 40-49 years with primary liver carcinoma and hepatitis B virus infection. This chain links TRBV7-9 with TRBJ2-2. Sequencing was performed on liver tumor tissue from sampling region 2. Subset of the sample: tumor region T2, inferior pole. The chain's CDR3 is CASSFNSGEPFL.